Each of the 10 T cell receptor beta chains below was sequenced from the same sample in a study of prognosis after radiotherapy for stage I lung cancer. Two-round multiplex PCR amplified TCR beta CDR3 from genomic DNA. TRBV and TRBJ genes each had their own specific primers in first-round PCR. TCRdb independently ran MiXCR on the multiplex PCR reads; one entry per CDR3 protein. The sample gives nearly 35,000 distinct CDR3 sequences, about 34% of which show up once; approximately 15% is in the top ten. The sequencing used PBMCs, collected before or after stereotactic body radiation therapy (not recorded which). These TCRs come from a donor of 50 years or more with non-small cell lung cancer.

By share, this clonotype ranks as medium-sized. The rearrangement links TRBV27 to TRBJ2-7, with 10 positions matching TRBD1. The CDR3 loop spans 15 amino acids. The J segment lost 2 bases and the V segment lost 2 bases, leaving 3 bases of the junction unmatched. Germline CDR1 and CDR2: MNHEY and SMNVEV (reference sequence). The CDR3 coding sequence is TGTGCCAGCAGTTTAACCGGGACAGGGGCCTACGAGCAGTACTTC. It is translated as CASSLTGTGAYEQYF.

V usage is TRBV24-1 and J usage is TRBJ2-1; 7 nucleotides agree with TRBD2. CDR3 length: 16 amino acids. Germline CDR1 and CDR2: KGHDR and SFDVKD. After removal of 3 bases from V and 5 bases from J, the junction contained 9 bases not matched to a gene. The CDR3 sequence is CATSDPPSGLNNEQFF. CDR3 in DNA: TGTGCCACCAGTGATCCCCCTAGCGGACTTAACAATGAGCAGTTCTTC.

This clonotype was picked up many times. This rearrangement joins TRBV29-1 to TRBJ1-2, with a possible D match to TRBD1 (6 bases). The V end lost 5 bases, the J end lost 0 bases, and 10 bases lay between the germline ends. Germline values: CDR1 SQVTM, CDR2 ANQGSEA. This CDR3 is 13 amino acids long. The CDR3 here is CSVSTGPNYGYTF. In nucleotides, the CDR3 is TGCAGCGTTTCGACAGGCCCTAACTATGGCTACACCTTC.

The V call is TRBV30, the J call TRBJ2-3; 8 positions agree with TRBD1. Trimming at V came to 0 bases and at J to 1 base, leaving 0 bases not matched to a gene. The CDR3 consists of 14 residues. Germline lookup yields CDR1 GTSNPN and CDR2 SVGIG (reference sequence). The CDR3 sequence: CAWSVQGGTDTQYF. The CDR3 region has the DNA TGTGCCTGGAGTGTACAGGGGGGCACAGATACGCAGTATTTT.

The rearrangement links TRBV28 to TRBJ2-7, with a tentative D call TRBD1 (5 bases). The germline CDR1 and CDR2 sequences are MDHEN and SYDVKM. V lost 3 bases and J lost 2, with 8 bases in between. This CDR3 contains 13 residues. The CDR3 sequence: CASSFQGAYEQYF. The DNA of the CDR3 is TGTGCCAGCAGTTTCCAGGGTGCCTACGAGCAGTACTTC.

A note on this clonotype: This may arise from a read error, as a much more abundant clone is one base away. The rearrangement links TRBV19 to TRBJ2-3, with 8 nucleotides matching TRBD1. Germline assignment: CDR1 LNHDA and CDR2 SQIVND (reference sequence). The CDR3 totals 14 residues. For the CDR3, the DNA is TGTGCCATTAGTGGACAGGGTTGGGTAGATACGCAGTATTTT. Translating it yields CAISGQGWVDTQYF.

The chain links TRBV11-3 to TRBJ2-1; weak D call: TRBD1 (6 bases). The V and J ends lost 4 bases and 6 bases respectively, with 16 bases between them. This CDR3 has 15 residues. CDR1 and CDR2 from the germline V gene are SGHNT and YENEEA. The CDR3 coding sequence is TGTGCCAGCAGCTCCCGGGACACCAACGTCAATGAGCAGTTCTTC. This encodes CASSSRDTNVNEQFF.

This clonotype was counted many times. V gene TRBV9 combines with J gene TRBJ1-5; D is uncertain. Trimming took off 3 bases at V and 4 bases at J, with 14 bases between the two ends. The CDR3 length is 15 residues. Per the germline V gene, CDR1 is SGDLS and CDR2 is YYNGEE. The CDR3 region is CASSAQDGSNQPQHF. CDR3 DNA sequence: TGTGCCAGCAGCGCCCAAGACGGATCTAATCAGCCCCAGCATTTT. The full variable domain, with the rest looked up from reference TRBV9 and TRBJ1-5, is DSGVTQTPKHLITATGQRVTLRCSPRSGDLSVYWYQQSLDQGLQFLIQYYNGEERAKGNILERFSAQQFPDLHSELNLSSLELGDSALYFCASSAQDGSNQPQHFGDGTRLSIL.

Concerning this clonotype: At one end the junction does not follow the germline gene, possibly because of a read error. The genes are TRBV27 and TRBJ1-1, with D possibly being TRBD1 (6 bases). The germline V gene has CDR1 MNHEY and CDR2 SMNVEV (reference sequence). This CDR3 has 14 amino acids. The CDR3 DNA sequence: TGTGCAAGCAGTTTCGGGGGGGCAAGAACTGAAGCTTTCTTT. This sequence encodes CASSFGGARTEAFF.

Turning to this clonotype: A junction boundary mismatches the germline segment, possibly from a read error. This chain joins TRBV7-9 and TRBJ2-7, with 7 bases matching TRBD1. Germline CDR1 and CDR2: SEHNR and FQNEAQ (reference sequence). The length of the CDR3 is 15 residues. CDR3 residues: CASGPQRDSSYGQYF. The CDR3 DNA is TGTGCCAGCGGACCCCAACGGGACAGCTCCTACGGGCAGTACTTC.